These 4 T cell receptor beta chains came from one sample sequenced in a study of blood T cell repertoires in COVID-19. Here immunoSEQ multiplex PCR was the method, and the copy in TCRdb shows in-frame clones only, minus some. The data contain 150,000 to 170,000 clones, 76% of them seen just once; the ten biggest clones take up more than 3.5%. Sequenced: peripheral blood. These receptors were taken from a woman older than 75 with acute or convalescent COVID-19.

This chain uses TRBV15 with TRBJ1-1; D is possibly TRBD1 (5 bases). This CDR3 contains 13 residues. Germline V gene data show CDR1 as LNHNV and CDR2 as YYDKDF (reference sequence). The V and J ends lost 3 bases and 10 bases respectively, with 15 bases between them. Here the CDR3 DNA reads TGTGCCACCAGCAGGGAAAAGGCGGGGGGAGCTTTCTTT. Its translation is CATSREKAGGAFF.

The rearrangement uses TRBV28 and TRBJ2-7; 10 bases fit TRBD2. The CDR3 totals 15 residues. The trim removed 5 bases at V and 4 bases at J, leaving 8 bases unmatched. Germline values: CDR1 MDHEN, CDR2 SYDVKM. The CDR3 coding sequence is TGTGCCAGCAGTACCTCTAGCGGGAGTTTATACGAGCAGTACTTC. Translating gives CASSTSSGSLYEQYF.

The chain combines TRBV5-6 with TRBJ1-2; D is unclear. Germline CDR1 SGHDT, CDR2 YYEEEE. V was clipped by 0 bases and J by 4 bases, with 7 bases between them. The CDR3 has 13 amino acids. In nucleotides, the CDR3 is TGTGCCAGCAGCTTGGTACCAGTCTATGGCTACACCTTC. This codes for CASSLVPVYGYTF.

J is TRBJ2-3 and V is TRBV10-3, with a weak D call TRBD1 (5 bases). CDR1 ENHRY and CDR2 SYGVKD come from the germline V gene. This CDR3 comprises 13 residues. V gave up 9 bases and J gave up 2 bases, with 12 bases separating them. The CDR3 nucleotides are TGTGCCATTAGACAGACAGACACAGATACGCAGTATTTT. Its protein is CAIRQTDTDTQYF.